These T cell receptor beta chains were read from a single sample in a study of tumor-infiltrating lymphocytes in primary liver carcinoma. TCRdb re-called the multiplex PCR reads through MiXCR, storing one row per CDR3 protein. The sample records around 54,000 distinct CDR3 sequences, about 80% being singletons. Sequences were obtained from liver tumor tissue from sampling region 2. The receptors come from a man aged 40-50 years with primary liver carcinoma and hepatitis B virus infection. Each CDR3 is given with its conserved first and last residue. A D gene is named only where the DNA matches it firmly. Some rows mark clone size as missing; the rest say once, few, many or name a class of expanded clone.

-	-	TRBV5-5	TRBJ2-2	TGTGCCAGCAGTATCGGACTTGCCGGGGGGCTGTTTTTT	CASSIGLAGGLFF
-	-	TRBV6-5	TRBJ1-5	TGTGCCAGCAGTCGGGGGTGGGCTCAGTCCCAACATTTT	CASSRGWAQSQHF
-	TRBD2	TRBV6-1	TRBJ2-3	TGTGCCAGTATACTAGCGGGAGGGGCAGATACGCAGTATTTT	CASILAGGADTQYF
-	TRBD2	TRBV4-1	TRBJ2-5	TGCGCCAGCAACCAAGTCCTGGGGGGGGACCAAGAGACCCAGTACTTC	CASNQVLGGDQETQYF
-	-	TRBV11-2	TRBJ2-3	TGTGCCAGCAGGTTAGGGGGACCAGCGTGGACAGATACGCAGTATTTT	CASRLGGPAWTDTQYF
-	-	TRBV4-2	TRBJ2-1	TGTGACAGCAGCATCGGGCTTGGGGGCCCCTGGGATAAACAGTTCTTC	CDSSIGLGGPWDKQFF
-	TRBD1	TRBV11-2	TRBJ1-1	TGTGCCAGCAGTCGGATGGGGGGACAGGGGTTCGACACTGAAGCTTTCTTT	CASSRMGGQGFDTEAFF
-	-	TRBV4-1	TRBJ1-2	TGCGCCAGTGGCGAGACAGCTAATTATGGCTACACCTTC	CASGETANYGYTF
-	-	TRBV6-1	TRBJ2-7	TGTGCCAGCAGCGAAGGCCAGGCAGGCCCCTCCTACAATCAGTACTTC	CASSEGQAGPSYNQYF
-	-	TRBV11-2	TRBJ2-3	TGTGCCAGCAGCTTATACGGTCATGATACGCAGTATTTT	CASSLYGHDTQYF
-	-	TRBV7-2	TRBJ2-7	TGTGCCAGCAGCTTGGGGGTATTGGAGGGGGCATACGAGCAGTACTTC	CASSLGVLEGAYEQYF
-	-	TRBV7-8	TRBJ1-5	TGTCCCAGCAGCGTAAATCGGGATCAGCCCCAACATTTT	CPSSVNRDQPQHF
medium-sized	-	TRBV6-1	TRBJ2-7	TGTGCCAGCAGTGTAGGGCCCTCAGGCGAGCAGTACTTC	CASSVGPSGEQYF
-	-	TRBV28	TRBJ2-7	TGTGCCATCAGCCACTACTACAAGCAGTACTTC	CAISHYYKQYF
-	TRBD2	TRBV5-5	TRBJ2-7	TGTGCTTGCAGCTTAACTAGCGGGGACTACGAGCAGTACTTC	CACSLTSGDYEQYF
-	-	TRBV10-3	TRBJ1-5	TGTGTCATCAGTGAGTCGTCGAACGATCAGCCCCAGCATTTT	CVISESSNDQPQHF
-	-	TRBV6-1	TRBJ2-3	TGTGCCAGCAGTCAATTGGCGGGTTTAACGACAAATACGCAGTATTTT	CASSQLAGLTTNTQYF
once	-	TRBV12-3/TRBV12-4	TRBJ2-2	TGTGCCAGCAGCAGTAGGGGTCAGGGAACCACCGGGGAGCTGTTTTTT	CASSSRGQGTTGELFF
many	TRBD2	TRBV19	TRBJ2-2	TGTGCCAGTAGTGCGGGACTAGTGGGCGGGGAGCTGTTTTTT	CASSAGLVGGELFF
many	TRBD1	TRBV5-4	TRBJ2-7	TGTGCCAGCAGCTCGTCGCCGGACAGGTTCGGCGAGCAGTACTTC	CASSSSPDRFGEQYF
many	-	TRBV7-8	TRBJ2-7	TGTGCCAGCAGCTTAGCGCTGGAGAGGGGTAACTACGAGCAGTACTTC	CASSLALERGNYEQYF
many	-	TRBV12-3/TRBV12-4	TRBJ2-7	TGTGCCAGCAGGATACGAGCGGAGGGATACGAGCAGTACTTC	CASRIRAEGYEQYF
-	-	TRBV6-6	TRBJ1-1	TGTCACAGCAGTACTCCCCAGAACACTGAAGCTTTCTTT	CHSSTPQNTEAFF
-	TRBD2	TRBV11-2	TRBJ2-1	TGTGCCAGCAACCTGGATATCGGACTAGCCATGGGTGAGCAGTCCTTC	CASNLDIGLAMGEQSF
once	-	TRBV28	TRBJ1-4	TGTGTCAGCTGTTCGCTAGCAACAGGGGAAAAACTGTTTTTT	CVSCSLATGEKLFF
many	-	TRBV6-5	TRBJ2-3	TGTGCCAGCAGTTACGCGTGGAGAAGTAGCACAGATACGCAGTATTTT	CASSYAWRSSTDTQYF
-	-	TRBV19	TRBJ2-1	TGTGCCAGTAGTATCCCAACCGGGATCAACAATGAGCAGTTCTTC	CASSIPTGINNEQFF
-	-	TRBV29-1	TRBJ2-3	TGCAGAGTTGACGGAGAAGCGGAAATTTTCGCAGATACGCAGTATTTT	CRVDGEAEIFADTQYF
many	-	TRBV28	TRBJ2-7	TGTGCCAGCAGTTCCCAAATGTTCTCCCGAGGGTTCGAGCAGTGCTTC	CASSSQMFSRGFEQCF
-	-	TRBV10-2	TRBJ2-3	TGCGCCACTTCACCTGGACTCCCGTTGACAGATACGCAGTATTTT	CATSPGLPLTDTQYF
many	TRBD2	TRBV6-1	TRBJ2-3	TGTGCCAGCGTACTAGCGGGAGGGGCAGATACGCAGTATTTT	CASVLAGGADTQYF
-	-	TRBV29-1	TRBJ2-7	TGCAACGTGGAGGGGCCCCCGTCCTACGAACAGTACTTC	CNVEGPPSYEQYF
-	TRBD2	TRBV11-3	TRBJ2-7	TGCTCCAGCAGCTTAGGAGGAGCTAGCGGCCCCTACGAGCAGTACTTC	CSSSLGGASGPYEQYF
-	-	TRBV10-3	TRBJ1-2	TGTGCCGCCGGTGAACGGGCATCCAACTATGGCTACACCTTC	CAAGERASNYGYTF
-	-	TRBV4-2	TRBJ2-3	TGTACCAGCAGCCAAGGGACGGATACGCAGTATTTT	CTSSQGTDTQYF
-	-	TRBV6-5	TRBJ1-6	TGTGACAGCATGGCTTGGTATAATTCACCCCTCCACTTT	CDSMAWYNSPLHF
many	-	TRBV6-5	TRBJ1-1	TGTGCCAGCAGTTCCTCCGGCGGGAACACTGAAGCTTTCTTT	CASSSSGGNTEAFF
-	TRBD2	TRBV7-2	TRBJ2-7	TGTGCCGGCAGCGTAGTGGGACTAGATAGGGAGCAGCACTTC	CAGSVVGLDREQHF
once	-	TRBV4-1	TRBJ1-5	TGCGCCCACAGCCAAGAGCCTAGCGGCACAGATACGCAGCATTTT	CAHSQEPSGTDTQHF
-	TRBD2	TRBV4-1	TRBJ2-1	TGCGCCAGCAGCCAACCGTGGGGACTAGCAGGCTGCAATGAGCAGTTCTTC	CASSQPWGLAGCNEQFF
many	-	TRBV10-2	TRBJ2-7	TGCGCCAGCTCCCATAGCAACGAGCAGTACTTC	CASSHSNEQYF
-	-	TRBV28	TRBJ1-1	TGTGCCAGCAGCCGTATTGGTACTGAAGCTTTCTTT	CASSRIGTEAFF
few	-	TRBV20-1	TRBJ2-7	TGCAGTGCTACGGACAGAACCTACGAGCAGTACTTC	CSATDRTYEQYF
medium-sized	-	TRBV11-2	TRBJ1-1	TGTGCCAGCAGCTTCGATTTGGGCGGAAGAGTCGCTGAAGCTTTCTTT	CASSFDLGGRVAEAFF
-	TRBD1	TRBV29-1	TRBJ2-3	TGCATCGTTGAACGCCGGGACAGGAAAGTTGCAGATACGCAGTATTTT	CIVERRDRKVADTQYF
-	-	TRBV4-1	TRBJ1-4	TGCGCCAGCAGCCGAGATAAGGCGAGGGGAAACGAAAAACTGTTTTTT	CASSRDKARGNEKLFF
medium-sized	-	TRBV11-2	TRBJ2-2	TGTGCCAGCAGCGCCCCGGGACAAACAAACACCGGGGAGCTGTTTTTT	CASSAPGQTNTGELFF
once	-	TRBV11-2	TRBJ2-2	TGTGCCAGCAGCGCCCCGGGACAAACAAACATCTGGGAACTGTTTTTT	CASSAPGQTNIWELFF
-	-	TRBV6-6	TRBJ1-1	TGTGCCATCAGTACCGATTGGGCGAACACTGAAGCTTTCTTT	CAISTDWANTEAFF
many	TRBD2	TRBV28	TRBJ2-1	TGTGCCAGCAGTTTATCGGGGACTAGGTCCGAGCAGTTCTTC	CASSLSGTRSEQFF
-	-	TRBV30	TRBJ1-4	TGTGCCCGGAGTGTCCTGGGTTCAACTAATGAAAGACTGTTTTTT	CARSVLGSTNERLFF
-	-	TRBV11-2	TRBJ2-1	TGTGCCAGCGACCGAGGCTCTGAGAATGAGCAGTTCTTC	CASDRGSENEQFF
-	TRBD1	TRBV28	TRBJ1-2	TGTGCCAGCAGTTCCGGGACAGGGAGTAAGGGCTATGGCTACGCCTTC	CASSSGTGSKGYGYAF
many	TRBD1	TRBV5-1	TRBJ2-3	TGCGCCAGCAGCTACCGGGACAGGGGTGGCACAGATACGCAGTATTTT	CASSYRDRGGTDTQYF
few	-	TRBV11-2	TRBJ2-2	TGTGCCAGCCTCTCACCGGGAGTGTACGCGGGGGAGCTGTTTTTT	CASLSPGVYAGELFF